This T cell receptor beta chain was found in a study of blood T cell repertoires in COVID-19. Here immunoSEQ multiplex PCR was the method, and the copy in TCRdb shows in-frame clones only, minus some. The profile shows under 130,000 clones, 84% of them singletons. CDR1 is SGHTA and CDR2 is FQGNSA in the germline V gene. This CDR3 has 13 residues. V lost 2 bases, J lost 8 bases, and 12 bases lay in between. What was sequenced was peripheral blood. The V gene is TRBV7-2, the J gene TRBJ1-2; D may be TRBD1 (6 bases). The sequence came from a human donor in a cohort sampled during active COVID-19. CDR3 loop: CASSLRGAFGYTF. CDR3 nucleotides: TGTGCCAGCAGCTTACGGGGGGCTTTCGGCTACACCTTC.